Shown below are 11 T cell receptor beta chains from a single sample sequenced in a study of shared clonotypes between healthy human individuals. TCRdb's table, derived via immunoSEQ multiplex PCR, lists solely in-frame clones and lacks some. The table records around 500,000 clones, roughly 77% of them present only once. Sequencing was carried out using PBMCs. The receptors were sampled from a woman aged 35 to 49 in good health. Some clones in this sample may be carry-over from other donors' samples.

This clone has a handful of counts. V is TRBV28 and J is TRBJ1-5; D perhaps matches TRBD1 (5 bases). CDR1 and CDR2 (germline): MDHEN, SYDVKM. The CDR3 is 16 residues long. Trimming stripped 6 bases from V and 4 bases from J, with 19 bases between. The CDR3 region has the DNA TGTGCCAGCAGCTTTCCCTACACGGGGGATAATCAGCCCCAGCATTTT. This sequence encodes CASSFPYTGDNQPQHF.

The chain carries TRBV6-5 and TRBJ2-2, with D perhaps matching TRBD1 (6 bases). The CDR3 is made up of 16 amino acids. V shed 2 bases and J shed 2 bases, with 12 bases lying between them. Germline CDR1 and CDR2: MNHEY and SVGAGI. DNA for the CDR3: TGTGCCAGCAGTTACCTTAGGACAGAAAACACCGGGGAGCTGTTTTTT. It is translated as CASSYLRTENTGELFF.

This sequence joins TRBV28 and TRBJ2-1; TRBD2 matches 10 bases. The CDR3 spans 15 residues. CDR1 is MDHEN, CDR2 SYDVKM, per germline. The V segment lost 2 bases and the J segment 8 bases; nucleotides outside the gene matches: 6. The DNA of the CDR3 is TGTGCCAGCAGTTTACGGGCTAGCGGGAGTGATGAGCAGTTCTTC. Translated: CASSLRASGSDEQFF.

The chain employs TRBV5-4 and TRBJ2-2; TRBD1 aligns across 7 bases. There are 16 residues in the CDR3. Germline CDR1 reads SGHNT; CDR2 reads YYREEE (reference sequence). The V gene end was trimmed by 4 bases and the J gene end by 7 bases; junction bases not matched to a gene: 13. The CDR3 DNA follows: TGTGCCAGCAGCCGTGCCTTTAAACAGGGGTACGGGGAGCTGTTTTTT. Translation gives CASSRAFKQGYGELFF.

The chain links TRBV6-1 to TRBJ2-7, with no clear D. Trimming stripped 7 bases from V and 0 bases from J, with 10 bases between. In germline, CDR1 is MNHNS, CDR2 SASEGT. The CDR3 runs to 13 residues. CDR3 nucleotides: TGTGCCAGCATAGGGATTACCTCCTACGAGCAGTACTTC. Translated: CASIGITSYEQYF.

The genes are TRBV7-2 and TRBJ2-4; 8 nucleotides line up with TRBD2. The CDR3 is made up of 12 amino acids. From germline, CDR1 is SGHTA and CDR2 FQGNSA. J lost 12 bases, V lost 1 base, and 2 bases had no gene match. The CDR3 DNA reads TGTGCCAGCAGCTTAGATAGCGGGAATCAGTACTTC. It encodes CASSLDSGNQYF. Complete variable domain (other parts from reference TRBV7-2 and TRBJ2-4): GAGVSQSPSNKVTEKGKDVELRCDPISGHTALYWYRQSLGQGLEFLIYFQGNSAPDKSGLPSDRFSAERTGGSVSTLTIQRTQQEDSAVYLCASSLDSGNQYFGAGTRLSVL.

This chain links TRBV6-6 with TRBJ1-6; possibly TRBD1 for D (5 bases). From germline, CDR1 is MNHNY and CDR2 SVGAGI (reference sequence). This CDR3 region has 15 residues. The V end lost 6 bases, the J end lost 8 bases, and 17 bases lay between the germline ends. Written as DNA, the CDR3 is TGTGCCAGCAGCCCACTTCAGGGCAAGGATTCACCCCTCCACTTT. Protein product: CASSPLQGKDSPLHF.

This sequence joins TRBV9 and TRBJ1-3; 8 bases agree with TRBD1. The CDR3 sequence is 15 residues long. Per the germline V gene, CDR1 is SGDLS and CDR2 is YYNGEE. Trimming at V came to 4 bases and at J to 3 bases, leaving 6 bases not matched to a gene. In nucleotides, the CDR3 is TGTGCCAGCAGCTCGACTGACAGGGGTGGAAACACCATATATTTT. Amino acids: CASSSTDRGGNTIYF.

CDR3 bases: TGTGCCAGCAGCCTGAATCTGCCTAGCGGGACCTACGAGCAGTACTTC. Translation gives CASSLNLPSGTYEQYF. The chain joins TRBV14 to TRBJ2-7, with 9 positions matching TRBD2. Unmatched junction bases numbered 9, after V lost 4 bases and J lost 2 bases. The length of the CDR3 is 16 residues. Germline CDR1 reads SGHDN; CDR2 reads FVKESK.

The CDR3 sequence is CASSIQAEQFF. CDR3 DNA: TGTGCCAGTAGTATTCAGGCAGAGCAGTTCTTC. The J gene is TRBJ2-1, the V gene TRBV19; no firm D call. The germline V gene has CDR1 LNHDA and CDR2 SQIVND (reference sequence). This CDR3 region has 11 residues. V was shortened by 3 bases and J by 10 bases, with 7 bases between the two germline ends. Full variable domain (missing parts from reference TRBV19 and TRBJ2-1): DGGITQSPKYLFRKEGQNVTLSCEQNLNHDAMYWYRQDPGQGLRLIYYSQIVNDFQKGDIAEGYSVSREKKESFPLTVTSAQKNPTAFYLCASSIQAEQFFGPGTRLTVL.

The rearrangement links TRBV1 to TRBJ2-2; the tabulated D call, TRBD1, remains unverified against the DNA. TRBV1 is annotated as a pseudogene. This CDR3 has 15 amino acids. Written as DNA, the CDR3 is TGCACCAGCCCAGGGGGGAGCCAGCACACCGGGGAGCTGTTTTTT. Residues: CTSPGGSQHTGELFF.